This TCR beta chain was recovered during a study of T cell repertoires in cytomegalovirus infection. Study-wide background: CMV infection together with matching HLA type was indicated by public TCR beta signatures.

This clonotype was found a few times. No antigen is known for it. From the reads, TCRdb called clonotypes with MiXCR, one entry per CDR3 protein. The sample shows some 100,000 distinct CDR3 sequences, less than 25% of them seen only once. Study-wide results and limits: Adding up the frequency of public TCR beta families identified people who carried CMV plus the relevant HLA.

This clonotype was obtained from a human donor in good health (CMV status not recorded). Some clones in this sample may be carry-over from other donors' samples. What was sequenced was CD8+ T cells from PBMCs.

This CDR3 reads CASSLGVGAYEQYF. The CDR3 DNA reads as TGTGCCAGCAGCTTAGGTGTGGGGGCCTACGAGCAGTACTTC. V gene TRBV7-2 combines with J gene TRBJ2-7, with D perhaps given as TRBD1 or TRBD2 (5 bases each). This CDR3 contains 14 residues. Germline-derived CDR1 and CDR2 are SGHTA and FQGNSA. Between the trimmed V and J ends, which lost 1 base and 2 bases, there was a span of 9 bases.